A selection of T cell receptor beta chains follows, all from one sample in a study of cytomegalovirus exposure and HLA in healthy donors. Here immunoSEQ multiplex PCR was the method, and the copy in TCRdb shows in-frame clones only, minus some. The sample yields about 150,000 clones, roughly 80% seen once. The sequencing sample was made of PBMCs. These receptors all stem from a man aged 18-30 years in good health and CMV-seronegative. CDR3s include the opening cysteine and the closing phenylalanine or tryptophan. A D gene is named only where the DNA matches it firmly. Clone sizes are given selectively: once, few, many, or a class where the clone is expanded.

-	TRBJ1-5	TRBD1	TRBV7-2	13	TGTGCCAGCAGCCTGGACAGGGGCCAGCCCCAGCATTTT	CASSLDRGQPQHF
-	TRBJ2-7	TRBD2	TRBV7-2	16	TGTGCCAGCAGCTTAGTCCCTAGCGGGCCCTCCTACGAGCAGTACTTC	CASSLVPSGPSYEQYF
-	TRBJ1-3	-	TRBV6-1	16	TGTGCCAGCAGTGAACAGAGGTCGTCGGGAGGAAACACCATATATTTT	CASSEQRSSGGNTIYF
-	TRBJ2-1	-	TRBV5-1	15	TGCGCCAGCAGCTTGGAAAGGGCGGGTTACAATGAGCAGTTCTTC	CASSLERAGYNEQFF
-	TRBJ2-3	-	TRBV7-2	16	TGTGCCAGCAGCTTAGCTCGCTCCGGTACGGCAGATACGCAGTATTTT	CASSLARSGTADTQYF
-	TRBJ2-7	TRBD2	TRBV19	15	TGTGCCAGTAGTAGGCCAGCGGGATCCTCCTACGAGCAGTACTTC	CASSRPAGSSYEQYF
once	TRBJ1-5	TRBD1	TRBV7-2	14	TGTGCCAGCAGCTCCCGACAGGGCTCTCAGCCCCAGCATTTT	CASSSRQGSQPQHF
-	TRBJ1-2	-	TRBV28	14	TGTGCCAGCAGTTTAACTTCCAGGAACTATGGCTACACCTTC	CASSLTSRNYGYTF
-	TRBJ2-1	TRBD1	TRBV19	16	TGTGCCAGTTGTTTTGCCTCCGGGACAGGCTACAATGAGCAGTTCTTC	CASCFASGTGYNEQFF
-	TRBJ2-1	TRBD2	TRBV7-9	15	TGTGCCAGCAGCTTAGGGCGGGAGGGCCGGGATGAGCAGTTCTTC	CASSLGREGRDEQFF
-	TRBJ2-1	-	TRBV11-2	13	TGTGCCAGCAGCGCCCGAGGCCAGGGGCGGCAGTTCTTC	CASSARGQGRQFF
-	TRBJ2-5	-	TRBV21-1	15	TGTGCCAGCAGCAAAGGGACAGGTAGGCAAGAGACCCAGTACTTC	CASSKGTGRQETQYF
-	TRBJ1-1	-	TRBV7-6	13	TGTGCCAGCAGCTCTGAGGGGGGGACTGAAGCTTTCTTT	CASSSEGGTEAFF
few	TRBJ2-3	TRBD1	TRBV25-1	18	TGTGCCAGCAGCCCCGGACAGGGGGCGGGTGGGGTCACAGATACGCAGTATTTT	CASSPGQGAGGVTDTQYF
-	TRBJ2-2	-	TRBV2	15	TGTGCCAGCAGTGACGGTCTGAGAGTGGTCGGGGAGCTGTTTTTT	CASSDGLRVVGELFF
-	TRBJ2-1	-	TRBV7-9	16	TGTGCCAGCCCGACGGGGAAACTAAGCTCCTACAATGAGCAGTTCTTC	CASPTGKLSSYNEQFF
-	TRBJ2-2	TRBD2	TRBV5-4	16	TGTGCCAGCAGCCTACTAGCGGGAGGGCCCGACGGGGAGCTGTTTTTT	CASSLLAGGPDGELFF
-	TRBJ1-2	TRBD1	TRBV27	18	TGTGCCAGCAGACCAACCGGGACAGGGATTCGTTTAAGCTATGGCTACACCTTC	CASRPTGTGIRLSYGYTF
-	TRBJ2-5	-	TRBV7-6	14	TGTGCCAGCAGCTTAGGGTCCCAGGAAGAGACCCAGTACTTC	CASSLGSQEETQYF
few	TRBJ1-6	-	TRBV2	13	TGTGCCACCCTATGGGACAACTATTCACCCCTCCACTTT	CATLWDNYSPLHF
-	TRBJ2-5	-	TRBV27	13	TGTGCCAGCAGTGCCAGGGCGTTCGAGACCCAGTACTTC	CASSARAFETQYF
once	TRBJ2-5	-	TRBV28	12	TGTGCCAGCAGTCTCCTCGGTGAGACCCAGTACTTC	CASSLLGETQYF
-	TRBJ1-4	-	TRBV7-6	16	TGTGCCAGCAGCTTAGATACAGGGCGTAGTGGTGAAAAACTGTTTTTT	CASSLDTGRSGEKLFF
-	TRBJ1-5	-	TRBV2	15	TGTGCCAGCAGTGAGATGGGGGGTAGCAATCAGCCCCAGCATTTT	CASSEMGGSNQPQHF
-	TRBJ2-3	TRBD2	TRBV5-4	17	TGTGCCAGCAGCTACACCTCCGGGACTAGCGGCACAGATACGCAGTATTTT	CASSYTSGTSGTDTQYF
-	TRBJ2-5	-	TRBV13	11	TGTGCCAGCAGCTTAGCGTCTGTTCAGTACTTC	CASSLASVQYF
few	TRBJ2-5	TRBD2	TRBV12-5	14	TGTGCTAGTGGTTTGAGCGGGGGCCAAGAGACCCAGTACTTC	CASGLSGGQETQYF
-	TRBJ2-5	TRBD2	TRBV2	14	TGTGCCAGCAGCGAAGGACTAGCTGTGGAGACCCAGTACTTC	CASSEGLAVETQYF
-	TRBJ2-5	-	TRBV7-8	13	TGTGCCAGCAGCTTAGTTCTACAAGAGACCCAGTACTTC	CASSLVLQETQYF
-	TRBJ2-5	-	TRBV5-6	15	TGTGCCAGCAGCAGTGGACAGCCTATTGGGGAGACCCAGTACTTC	CASSSGQPIGETQYF
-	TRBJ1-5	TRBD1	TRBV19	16	TGTGCCAGTAGGTATAAGGGGGACAGACACAATCAGCCCCAGCATTTT	CASRYKGDRHNQPQHF
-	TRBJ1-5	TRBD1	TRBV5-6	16	TGTGCCAGCAGCCCTTGGGGACAGGTCTACAATCAGCCCCAGCATTTT	CASSPWGQVYNQPQHF
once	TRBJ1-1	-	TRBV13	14	TGTGCCAGCACCCCGTGGACAGCATACACTGAAGCTTTCTTT	CASTPWTAYTEAFF
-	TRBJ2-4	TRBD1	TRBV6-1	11	TGTGCCAGCAGCACAGGGGGCGTTCAGTACTTC	CASSTGGVQYF
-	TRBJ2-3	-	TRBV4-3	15	TGCGCCAGCAGCCAAGAAGCCCGGGGCACAGATACGCAGTATTTT	CASSQEARGTDTQYF
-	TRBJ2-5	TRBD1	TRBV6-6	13	TGTGCCAGCAGTTACGGACAGGGAGAGACCCAGTACTTC	CASSYGQGETQYF
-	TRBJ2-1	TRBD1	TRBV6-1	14	TGTGCCAGCAGGATGGACAGGGGTACGAATGAGCAGTTCTTC	CASRMDRGTNEQFF
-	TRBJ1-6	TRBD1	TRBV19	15	TGTGCCAGTAGTCGGACCGGGACAGGGAATTCACCCCTCCACTTT	CASSRTGTGNSPLHF
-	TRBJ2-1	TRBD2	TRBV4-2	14	TGTGCCAGCAGCCGAGATAGCGGGAGGAATGAGCAGTTCTTC	CASSRDSGRNEQFF
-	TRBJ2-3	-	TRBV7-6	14	TGTGCCAGCAGAGAAGAGGGGGGCACAGATACGCAGTATTTT	CASREEGGTDTQYF
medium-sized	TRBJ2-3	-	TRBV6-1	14	TGTGCCAGCTGTACGGGGTTGGCAACAGATACGCAGTATTTT	CASCTGLATDTQYF
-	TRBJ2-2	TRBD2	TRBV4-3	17	TGCGCCAGCAGCCAAGATCCGACTAGCATTGTTCCCGGGGAGCTGTTTTTT	CASSQDPTSIVPGELFF
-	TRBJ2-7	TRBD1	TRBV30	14	TGTGCCTGGAGTGTACAGGGGTCCACCTACGAGCAGTACTTC	CAWSVQGSTYEQYF
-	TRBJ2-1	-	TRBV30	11	TGTGCCTGGAGTCGGGGGAGTGAGCAGTTCTTC	CAWSRGSEQFF
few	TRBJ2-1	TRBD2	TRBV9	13	TGTGCCAGCAGCGGCGGGAGGAACAATGAGCAGTTCTTC	CASSGGRNNEQFF
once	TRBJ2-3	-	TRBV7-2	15	TGTGCCAGCAGCCCCCACCAGATTGGCACAGATACGCAGTATTTT	CASSPHQIGTDTQYF
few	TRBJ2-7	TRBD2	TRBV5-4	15	TGTGCCAGCAGCTTGGTTGGGCGGGAGTTCAACGAGCAGTACTTC	CASSLVGREFNEQYF
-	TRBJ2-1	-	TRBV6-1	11	TGTGCCAGCAGTGCTTACAATGAGCAGTTCTTC	CASSAYNEQFF
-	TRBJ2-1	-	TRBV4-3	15	TGCGCCAGCAGCCCACACGGGAGCTCCTACAATGAGCAGTTCTTC	CASSPHGSSYNEQFF
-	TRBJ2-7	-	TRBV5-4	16	TGTGCCAGCAGCTTGGCCGCTGGCTTCACAGCAGGGGAGCAGTACTTC	CASSLAAGFTAGEQYF
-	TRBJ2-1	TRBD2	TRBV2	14	TGTGCCAGCAAGGGGCGGGAGAGCTACAATGAGCAGTTCTTC	CASKGRESYNEQFF
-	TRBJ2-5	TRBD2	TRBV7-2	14	TGTGCCAGCAGCCCATCGGGGGGAGGAGAGACCCAGTACTTC	CASSPSGGGETQYF
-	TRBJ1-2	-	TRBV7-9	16	TGTGCCAGCAGCTTAGGCCTAGCCTTGTCGGGGTACGGCTACACCTTC	CASSLGLALSGYGYTF
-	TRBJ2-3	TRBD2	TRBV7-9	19	TGTGCCAGCAGGCCTGTGCCGGGACTAGCGGGGTCTAGCACAGATACGCAGTATTTT	CASRPVPGLAGSSTDTQYF
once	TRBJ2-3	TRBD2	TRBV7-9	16	TGTTCCAGCAGCTCCAGACTAGCGGGAGTTGTAGATACGCAGTATTTT	CSSSSRLAGVVDTQYF
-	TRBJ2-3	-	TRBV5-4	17	TGTGCCAGCAGCTTGATGGCACTCGGGGGACGCACAGATACGCAGTATTTT	CASSLMALGGRTDTQYF
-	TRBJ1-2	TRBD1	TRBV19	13	TGTGCCAGTAGTACGGACAGGGGGCATGGCTACACCTTC	CASSTDRGHGYTF